This TCR beta chain was identified in a study of blood T cell repertoires in COVID-19. The V segment lost 5 bases and the J segment 3 bases; nucleotides outside the gene matches: 13. CDR3 length: 16 residues. Germline lookup yields CDR1 SGHTA and CDR2 FQGNSA. Profiling relied on immunoSEQ multiplex PCR, and the TCRdb table lists in-frame clones only, not all of them. The repertoire includes 50,000 to 70,000 clones, 75% to 95% of them detected once, and about 9.7% sits in the top ten. The sequence was collected from an elderly woman with active COVID-19. Sequencing input: peripheral blood. The chain recombines TRBV7-2 with TRBJ2-7; TRBD2 matches 7 bases. CDR3 DNA: TGTGCCAGCAGCCCGTTGGGCGGGAGTTTAAGCTACGAGCAGTACTTC. This codes for CASSPLGGSLSYEQYF.